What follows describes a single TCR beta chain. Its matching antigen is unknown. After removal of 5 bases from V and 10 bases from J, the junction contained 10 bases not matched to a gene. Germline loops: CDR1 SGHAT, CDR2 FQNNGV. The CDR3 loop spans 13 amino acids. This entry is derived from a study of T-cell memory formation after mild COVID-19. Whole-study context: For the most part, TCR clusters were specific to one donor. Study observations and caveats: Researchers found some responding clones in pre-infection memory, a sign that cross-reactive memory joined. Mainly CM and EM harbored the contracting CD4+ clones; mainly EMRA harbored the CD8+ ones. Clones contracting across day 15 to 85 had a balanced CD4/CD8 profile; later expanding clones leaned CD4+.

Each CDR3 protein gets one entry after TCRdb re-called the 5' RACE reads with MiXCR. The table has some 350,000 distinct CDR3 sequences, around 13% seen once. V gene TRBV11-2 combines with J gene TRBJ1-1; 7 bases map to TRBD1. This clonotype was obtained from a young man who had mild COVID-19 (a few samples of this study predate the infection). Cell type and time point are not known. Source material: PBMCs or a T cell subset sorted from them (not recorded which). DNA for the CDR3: TGTGCCAGCAGCCCAGACGGGACAGCTGGAGCTTTCTTT. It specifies CASSPDGTAGAFF.